This T cell receptor (beta chain) came from a study of vaccination effects on CD4 cells after COVID-19. Profiling relied on immunoSEQ multiplex PCR, and the TCRdb table lists in-frame clones only, not all of them. The sample holds under 25,000 clones, 75% seen once. In the case of this clone: Its cognate antigen is unknown.

Antigen-specific CD4+ T cells were first expanded with viral peptide pools by the ViraFEST assay and only then sequenced. Following an approximately ten-day culture, CD4+ T cells were purified. No vaccinee had earlier SARS-CoV-2 infection, and nucleocapsid antibodies were negative. At days 3 and 7, half of the medium was exchanged for IL-2 medium. Points from the study as a whole: The study found marked clonal contraction of infection- and vaccine-induced clones late after vaccination. Researchers reported few convalescent patients and no early post-infection timepoints in the study.

Looked up from germline, CDR1 is MNHEY and CDR2 is SVGAGI. V was trimmed by 5 bases and J by 0 bases, leaving 12 bases between them. This CDR3 has 15 residues. This receptor was taken from a human donor who received a COVID-19 vaccine. This rearrangement joins TRBV6-5 to TRBJ2-3; TRBD1 might be the D (5 bases). Sequences were derived from CD4+ T cells from PBMCs cultured with HCoV-NL63 spike peptides, sampled before COVID-19 vaccination. The CDR3: CASSQTTVSTDTQYF. The CDR3 region has the DNA TGTGCCAGCAGTCAGACGACAGTTAGCACAGATACGCAGTATTTT.